Shown below are 6 T cell receptor beta chains from a single sample sequenced in a study of blood T cell repertoires in COVID-19. Assay: immunoSEQ multiplex PCR; the TCRdb copy retains only in-frame clones and omits some. The sample has about 35,000 clones, about nine tenths seen once. Input material: peripheral blood. The receptors here all came from a man at least 80 years old with active COVID-19.

The chain links TRBV7-2 to TRBJ1-6; 10 bases fit TRBD1. CDR1 and CDR2 from the germline V gene are SGHTA and FQGNSA. The CDR3 runs 15 residues. J lost 10 bases, V lost 5 bases, and 8 bases had no gene match. CDR3 amino acids: CASSTGQGRVSPLHF. The CDR3 bases are TGTGCCAGCAGCACGGGACAGGGGCGGGTATCACCCCTCCACTTT.

The J gene is TRBJ2-5, the V gene TRBV10-2; D tentatively reads TRBD1 or TRBD2 (5 bases each). Germline lookup yields CDR1 WSHSY and CDR2 SAAADI. CDR3 size: 16 residues. The V gene lost 6 bases and the J gene lost 4 bases, with 21 bases spanning the gap. CDR3 nucleotides: TGCGCCAGCAGGGAGGCAGGGAACCCTTGGGGAGAGACCCAGTACTTC. Protein sequence: CASREAGNPWGETQYF.

The chain employs TRBV12-3 or TRBV12-4 and TRBJ2-7; 8 bases line up with TRBD1. This CDR3 is built from 13 residues. Losses at the gene ends were 5 bases for V and 3 bases for J; bases not matched to a gene: 3. The CDR3 region has the DNA TGTGCCAGCAGTCAGGGGGCCATCTACGAGCAGTACTTC. Translated: CASSQGAIYEQYF.

This clone was seen just once. This chain links TRBV10-3 with TRBJ2-3, with TRBD2 identical over 7 bases. The CDR3 is 12 residues long. Trimming removed 10 bases from V and 6 bases from J; junction bases left unmatched: 7. Germline CDR1 and CDR2: ENHRY and SYGVKD. The CDR3 reads CATAGETDTQYF. CDR3 bases: TGTGCCACCGCGGGGGAGACGGATACGCAGTATTTT.

This chain uses TRBV28 with TRBJ2-1; 13 nucleotides match TRBD2. CDR1 MDHEN and CDR2 SYDVKM come from the germline V gene. Germline trimming cut 9 bases from V and 9 bases from J; bases unmatched to any gene: 8. The CDR3 extends over 14 amino acids. The CDR3 region is CASRPGLAGSEQFF. CDR3 DNA sequence: TGTGCCAGTAGACCGGGACTAGCGGGGTCTGAGCAGTTCTTC.

The V gene is TRBV6-5, the J gene TRBJ1-5, with unresolved D. The V end lost 6 bases, the J end lost 0 bases, and 6 bases lay between the germline ends. Germline CDR1 and CDR2: MNHEY and SVGAGI. The CDR3 is 13 amino acids. The CDR3 bases are TGTGCCAGCAGGCAGTATAGCAATCAGCCCCAGCATTTT. This encodes CASRQYSNQPQHF.